These 9 T cell receptor beta chains came from one sample sequenced in a study of glioma-infiltrating T cells after dendritic cell vaccination. Clones were read by immunoSEQ multiplex PCR, and TCRdb kept only the in-frame ones, dropping some. Here the sample spans about 64,000 clones, 80% to 85% being singletons. The sample was blood, taken before dendritic cell vaccination. The receptors shown here come from a human donor with glioblastoma.

The V gene is TRBV9, the J gene TRBJ2-1, with D possibly matching TRBD2 (5 bases). Germline CDR1 reads SGDLS; CDR2 reads YYNGEE. The CDR3 spans 15 residues. The V end lost 0 bases, the J end lost 2 bases, and 9 bases lay between the germline ends. Here the CDR3 DNA reads TGTGCCAGCAGCGTAGCTCCTAGCCCCTACAATGAGCAGTTCTTC. This sequence encodes CASSVAPSPYNEQFF.

CDR3 sequence: CASSYGQSTDTQYF. CDR3 in DNA: TGTGCCAGCAGCTACGGACAGAGCACAGATACGCAGTATTTT. The chain uses TRBV28 and TRBJ2-3; the D gene is possibly TRBD1 (6 bases). V was shortened by 6 bases and J by 0 bases, with 10 bases between the two germline ends. This CDR3 has 14 residues. Germline CDR1 is MDHEN and CDR2 is SYDVKM. The complete variable domain, with remaining parts taken from reference TRBV28 and TRBJ2-3, reads DVKVTQSSRYLVKRTGEKVFLECVQDMDHENMFWYRQDPGLGLRLIYFSYDVKMKEKGDIPEGYSVSREKKERFSLILESASTNQTSMYLCASSYGQSTDTQYFGPGTRLTVL.

The V gene is TRBV6-4, the J gene TRBJ2-7; TRBD1 aligns across 9 bases. The CDR3 has 15 residues. Germline assignment: CDR1 MRHNA and CDR2 SNTAGT. J gave up 5 bases and V 6 bases, and 11 bases lay outside the gene matches. The chain's CDR3 is CASSLGQGRVDEQYF. The CDR3 DNA is TGTGCCAGCAGCCTGGGACAGGGAAGGGTGGACGAGCAGTACTTC.

V is TRBV19 and J is TRBJ1-6; TRBD1 is a possible D gene (6 bases). The CDR3 totals 14 residues. V lost 10 bases and J 10 bases, leaving 20 bases between the germline ends. Germline assignment: CDR1 LNHDA and CDR2 SQIVND (reference sequence). Written as DNA, the CDR3 is TGTGCCACCTCGACCGGGGGGCTCCGGTCACCCCTCCACTTT. This encodes CATSTGGLRSPLHF.

This sequence joins TRBV6-5 and TRBJ2-2; D remains ambiguous. The V gene's germline CDR1 is MNHEY and CDR2 SVGAGI. V lost 5 bases and J lost 4, with 8 bases in between. This CDR3 region has 13 residues. The CDR3 region is CASSLDGTGELFF. CDR3 sequence (DNA): TGTGCCAGCAGTCTAGACGGCACCGGGGAGCTGTTTTTT.

The chain uses TRBV28 and TRBJ2-3; 11 bases line up with TRBD2. The length of the CDR3 is 17 residues. J gave up 6 bases and V 6 bases, and 14 bases lay outside the gene matches. Germline V lookup: CDR1 MDHEN, CDR2 SYDVKM. The CDR3 spells CASRAPLGIAGGDTQYF. As DNA, the CDR3 is TGTGCCAGCAGGGCCCCCTTAGGGATAGCGGGGGGGGATACGCAGTATTTT.

The chain uses TRBV11-2 and TRBJ2-4, with 7 bases lining up with TRBD1. The V segment lost 4 bases and the J segment 7 bases; nucleotides outside the gene matches: 7. Germline CDR1 SGHAT, CDR2 FQNNGV. The CDR3 consists of 14 residues. As DNA, the CDR3 is TGTGCCAGCAGCTCAATCGGGACAGCTAACATTCAGTACTTC. This gives the protein CASSSIGTANIQYF.

The chain links TRBV5-1 to TRBJ2-5; tentatively, D is TRBD2 (5 bases). Trimming left V 4 bases short and J 11 bases short, with 18 bases between. This CDR3 comprises 13 residues. Germline V gives CDR1 SGHRS, CDR2 YFSETQ. The CDR3 bases are TGCGCCAGCAGCCCGGACTGGCCCTGGGAGCAGTACTTC. Translation gives CASSPDWPWEQYF. Full variable domain (remainder filled in from reference TRBV5-1 and TRBJ2-5): KAGVTQTPRYLIKTRGQQVTLSCSPISGHRSVSWYQQTPGQGLQFLFEYFSETQRNKGNFPGRFSGRQFSNSRSEMNVSTLELGDSALYLCASSPDWPWEQYFGPGTRLLVL.

The V gene is TRBV9, the J gene TRBJ2-5; 8 nucleotides align to TRBD1. The CDR3 runs 14 residues. Germline CDR1 and CDR2: SGDLS and YYNGEE. The J segment lost 5 bases and the V segment lost 4 bases, leaving 7 bases of the junction unmatched. CDR3 coding DNA: TGTGCCAGCAGCCCCAGCAGGGGGCAGGAGACCCAGTACTTC. Its protein is CASSPSRGQETQYF. Full variable domain (remainder filled in from reference TRBV9 and TRBJ2-5): DSGVTQTPKHLITATGQRVTLRCSPRSGDLSVYWYQQSLDQGLQFLIQYYNGEERAKGNILERFSAQQFPDLHSELNLSSLELGDSALYFCASSPSRGQETQYFGPGTRLLVL.